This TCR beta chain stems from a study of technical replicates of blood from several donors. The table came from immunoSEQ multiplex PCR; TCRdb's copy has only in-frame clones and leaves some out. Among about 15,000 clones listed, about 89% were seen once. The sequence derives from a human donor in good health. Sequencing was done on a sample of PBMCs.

This chain's CDR3 is CSVARGEVIDTQYF. DNA of the CDR3: TGCAGCGTTGCCCGCGGAGAGGTTATAGATACGCAGTATTTT. This chain uses TRBV29-1 with TRBJ2-3; D gene ambiguous. Germline values: CDR1 SQVTM, CDR2 ANQGSEA. The V end was cut by 4 bases, the J end by 5 bases, with 16 bases between. This CDR3 is 14 amino acids long.